Shown below are 14 T cell receptor beta chains from a single sample sequenced in a study of T cell responses to AZD1222 COVID-19 vaccine. Clones were sequenced by immunoSEQ multiplex PCR, and TCRdb holds only the in-frame ones, with some missing. The sample comprises some 180,000 clones, over 80% of which are singletons, and around 5.8% rests with the top ten. The specimen was peripheral blood, collected on day 0 of AZD1222 vaccination. Receptors were obtained from an adult in good health.

The V gene is TRBV5-1, the J gene TRBJ2-5; D is possibly TRBD2 (6 bases). This CDR3 has 14 residues. Germline assignment: CDR1 SGHRS and CDR2 YFSETQ. Trimming took 1 base from V and 5 from J, leaving 12 bases between them. The CDR3 coding sequence is TGCGCCAGCAGCTTGACGGGAGTAAGGGAGACCCAGTACTTC. This sequence encodes CASSLTGVRETQYF.

This CDR3 reads CASSFELMGYTF. Written as DNA, the CDR3 is TGTGCCAGCAGTTTTGAACTTATGGGCTACACCTTC. The V call is TRBV28, the J call TRBJ1-2; D call uncertain. This CDR3 has 12 amino acids. Trimming removed 3 bases from V and 8 bases from J, with 10 bases in between. Germline lookup yields CDR1 MDHEN and CDR2 SYDVKM.

The chain uses TRBV28 and TRBJ1-2; 7 bases are shared with TRBD1. The CDR3 length is 15 residues. Germline CDR1 and CDR2: MDHEN and SYDVKM. J lost 7 bases, V lost 7 bases, and 15 bases had no gene match. CDR3 in amino acids: CASKGVTGFVSGYTF. For the CDR3, the DNA is TGTGCCAGCAAAGGAGTGACAGGGTTTGTGAGTGGCTACACCTTC.

The chain uses TRBV7-2 and TRBJ2-1; TRBD2 aligns across 7 bases. The trim removed 4 bases at V and 1 base at J, leaving 1 base unmatched. Germline CDR1 reads SGHTA; CDR2 reads FQGNSA. The CDR3 runs to 14 residues. CDR3 region: CASSWGGSYNEQFF. The CDR3 DNA reads TGTGCCAGCAGCTGGGGGGGATCCTACAATGAGCAGTTCTTC.

The V gene is TRBV27, the J gene TRBJ1-5; 10 bases match TRBD1. The CDR3 has 18 residues. V lost 1 base to trimming and J lost 0 bases; unmatched junction nucleotides: 6. CDR1 and CDR2 (germline): MNHEY, SMNVEV (reference sequence). Here the CDR3 reads CASSLFGTGAVSNQPQHF. In nucleotides, the CDR3 is TGTGCCAGCAGTTTATTCGGGACAGGGGCCGTTAGCAATCAGCCCCAGCATTTT.

This chain joins TRBV18 and TRBJ2-3; D is tentatively TRBD1 or TRBD2 (6 bases each). Trimming stripped 2 bases from V and 4 bases from J, with 10 bases between. The CDR3 length is 14 residues. CDR1 and CDR2 (germline): KGHSH, LQKENI. This CDR3 reads CASSPSRGADTQYF. As DNA, the CDR3 is TGTGCCAGCTCACCAAGTAGGGGGGCAGATACGCAGTATTTT.

This chain uses TRBV19 with TRBJ1-5; weak D call: TRBD1 (6 bases). Per germline, CDR1 LNHDA and CDR2 SQIVND (reference sequence). V shed 5 bases and J shed 9 bases, with 11 bases lying between them. CDR3 length: 12 residues. CDR3 sequence: CASSDRISPQHF. For the CDR3, the DNA is TGTGCCAGTAGTGACAGGATATCGCCCCAGCATTTT.

This chain links TRBV5-6 with TRBJ1-2, with D perhaps TRBD1 (5 bases). The CDR3 covers 14 residues. Trimming removed 4 bases at V and 4 bases at J, with 14 bases between. The V gene's germline CDR1 is SGHDT and CDR2 YYEEEE. The CDR3 DNA sequence: TGTGCCAGCAGCACCTGGGACCGCTTCTATGGCTACACCTTC. It yields the protein CASSTWDRFYGYTF.

This rearrangement joins TRBV14 to TRBJ1-2; D is undetermined. The V end lost 4 bases, the J end lost 2 bases, and 8 bases lay between the germline ends. This CDR3 is 13 amino acids long. In germline, CDR1 is SGHDN, CDR2 FVKESK. Written as DNA, the CDR3 is TGTGCCAGCAGCCTAAACTCGAACTATGGCTACACCTTC. Translating it yields CASSLNSNYGYTF.

Only a few counts were recorded for this clone. V gene TRBV7-2 combines with J gene TRBJ1-6; a possible D gene is TRBD1 (5 bases). Trimming removed 3 bases at V and 4 bases at J, with 16 bases between. The CDR3 has 17 amino acids. CDR1 and CDR2 from the germline V gene are SGHTA and FQGNSA. The CDR3 nucleotides read TGTGCCAGCAGCTTTGGGGACCCGCTGGGGTATAATTCACCCCTCCACTTT. This sequence encodes CASSFGDPLGYNSPLHF.

The CDR3 sequence is CASSPGTRNSPLHF. CDR3 coding DNA: TGCGCCAGCAGCCCCGGGACAAGAAATTCACCCCTCCACTTT. This rearrangement joins TRBV10-1 to TRBJ1-6, with a possible D match to TRBD1 (6 bases). Trimming removed 6 bases at V and 7 bases at J, with 13 bases between. The CDR3 has 14 amino acids. Germline CDR1 reads WNHNN; CDR2 reads SYGVQD (reference sequence).

V and J are TRBV20-1 and TRBJ1-5, with 10 nucleotides matching TRBD1. Germline V gives CDR1 DFQATT, CDR2 SNEGSKA (reference sequence). This CDR3 spans 14 amino acids. The J segment lost 6 bases and the V segment lost 3 bases, leaving 5 bases of the junction unmatched. CDR3 bases: TGCAGTGCTAGTGACAGGGGGCTCGGTCAGCCCCAGCATTTT. Translation gives CSASDRGLGQPQHF.

This clone was recorded a few times. The chain combines TRBV28 with TRBJ2-4; D possibly uses TRBD1 or TRBD2 (6 bases each). Germline lookup yields CDR1 MDHEN and CDR2 SYDVKM. V dropped 6 bases and J dropped 0 bases, with 12 bases sitting between them. The CDR3 covers 15 residues. CDR3: CASSTGALAKNIQYF. The DNA for the CDR3 is TGTGCCAGCAGCACGGGGGCTCTAGCCAAAAACATTCAGTACTTC.

This chain connects TRBV6-5 to TRBJ1-2, with D possibly being TRBD1 (6 bases). V was clipped by 8 bases and J by 0 bases, with 16 bases between them. The CDR3 covers 15 residues. Germline assignment: CDR1 MNHEY and CDR2 SVGAGI. For the CDR3, the DNA is TGTGCCAGCGGTACAGGGACGACACCTAACTATGGCTACACCTTC. It codes for CASGTGTTPNYGYTF.